The entry below describes one T cell receptor (beta chain). This receptor's antigen is unknown. No base-level quality is on record; no much larger clone is a single base apart. The CDR3 holds 15 amino acids from the cysteine to the phenylalanine. This entry keeps only the CDR3 DNA: 45 bases, framed from base 1. V is pruned by 0 bases and J by 2 bases, leaving 2 bases of the junction without a gene match. Via the germline V gene, CDR1 is SGHAT and CDR2 FQNNGV. The data were obtained in a study of PD-1 blockade in classical Hodgkin lymphoma (dated by TCRdb to 2020 to 2022). As for the study more broadly: Nivolumab dosing was 3 mg/kg intravenously every 2 weeks, continuing until either disease progression or unacceptable toxicity. To define a peripheral blood immune signature of response to PD-1 blockade in classical Hodgkin lymphoma, the study combined TCR beta sequencing with CyTOF. What the research found in general, with its limitations: Lower diversity was seen in patients whose nivolumab began less than 1 year after ASCT, and these patients were left out of later analyses so that immune reconstitution would not confound the results. Newly diagnosed patients were reported to have lower baseline TCR diversity than healthy donors, and relapsed/refractory patients were reported to have lower baseline TCR diversity still. By C4D1, a significant rise was seen in CD4+ TCR diversity but not in CD8+ TCR diversity (p=0.0027 vs p=0.16), and the rise was most apparent among complete responders (p=0.02). Trial patients with a complete response had baseline diversity similar to that of newly diagnosed patients, while partial responders and progressors had significantly lower diversity. The study was restricted to a single clinical trial cohort, and the causes of repertoire differences, possibly disease activity or prior therapy, were left undefined.

The sample's time point label, in plain terms: cycle 1 day 1 (C1D1), immediately before nivolumab initiation. Every trial patient had relapsed following autologous stem cell transplantation, and prior brentuximab vedotin exposure was what differed among cohorts A, B and C. The trial cohort included 55 to 65 patients with relapsed/refractory classical Hodgkin lymphoma, and each patient had a best overall response of complete response, partial response or progressive disease. Single-agent nivolumab was administered to trial patients in the multi-cohort phase II CheckMate 205 trial. An independent review committee assessed best overall response using the 2007 International Working Group response criteria. Trial PBMCs were collected immediately before nivolumab initiation (C1D1) and during therapy at cycle 2 day 1 and cycle 4 day 1. Peripheral blood was collected in 8 mL Vacutainer Cell Preparation Tubes, from which PBMCs were isolated by centrifugation and then cryopreserved.

Genomic DNA was isolated using the Qiagen DNeasy kit from unsorted PBMCs as well as from negatively selected CD4+ and CD8+ fractions. TCR beta CDR3 regions were subjected to amplification by immunoSEQ multiplex PCR with primers that anneal to V and J segments. Amplification bias was minimized using a synthetic immune receptor repertoire, and residual bias was removed computationally after sequencing. Concerning the study's data processing: Custom Python scripts were used to quantify repertoire diversity as the Shannon entropy index. Unsorted, CD4+ and CD8+ repertoires were examined separately, except in combined analyses, for which CD4+ and CD8+ sequences were merged in silico. A clone was considered expanded if an increase in frequency of at least 2-fold after treatment relative to C1D1 was found, and a pseudocount of 0.5 was applied to clones undetected at baseline. Singleton clones were defined as clones with 0 or 1 copy at C1D1, and non-singleton clones were defined as clones with 2 or more copies. Clones expanded in unsorted samples were annotated as CD4+, CD8+ or unknown by matching protein sequences in sorted samples from the same patient. Wilcoxon tests on paired samples were used to test diversity changes from C1D1 to C4D1. This immuneACCESS table, as held by TCRdb, lists in-frame sequences with V and J called but not all clones. Of the missing ones, under half trace to an unresolved V gene in checked studies; the others have no known cause. V and J calls and clone size come straight from that table; D and trimming were deduced from the DNA. Here the sample has about 59,000 clones; around 90% occur a single time. Clones ranked in the top ten supply over 9.5% of the sample.

Sequencing used peripheral blood mononuclear cells (PBMCs), obtained at baseline. The clonotype was recovered from a human donor with classical Hodgkin lymphoma. The chain links TRBV11-2 with TRBJ2-3; 7 junctional bases match TRBD1. The nucleotide sequence is given as TGTGCCAGCAGCTTAGAGGGACAGTACACAGATACGCAGTATTTT. This sequence encodes CASSLEGQYTDTQYF.